This TCR beta chain was recorded in a study of blood T cell repertoires in COVID-19. As for the study in general: Both acute and convalescent COVID-19 samples were obtained from the United States, Italy and Spain.

Here immunoSEQ multiplex PCR was the method, and the copy in TCRdb shows in-frame clones only, minus some. Of 84,000 or so clones listed, 87% are singletons. The CDR3 runs to 13 residues. V lost 1 base and J lost 9, with 12 bases in between. Germline-derived CDR1 and CDR2 are MGHRA and YSYEKL. This sequence originates from a man aged 60-69 years with acute or convalescent COVID-19. The chain employs TRBV4-1 and TRBJ1-1, with D unresolved. The source material was peripheral blood. CDR3 nucleotide sequence: TGCGCCAGCAGCCAAGGGTTCGGTCCTAAAGCTTTCTTT. Its translation is CASSQGFGPKAFF.